The present TCR beta chain was sequenced within a study of T cells in Graves' hyperthyroidism and ophthalmopathy. The CDR3 length is 17 residues. V trimming: 3 bases; J trimming: 1 base; junction bases outside the gene matches: 9. Germline V CDR1 and CDR2: LNHDA, SQIVND (reference sequence). Ophthalmopathy patients showed a Clinical Activity Score of at least 3, NOSPECS grade of at least 4 and duration under 3 months. The source material, RNA transcripts, was used to amplify TCR beta CDR3 regions. The primer set for the first-round RT-PCR of the TCR CDR3 was HTBI. TCRdb re-called the multiplex PCR reads through MiXCR, storing one row per CDR3 protein. The sample records fewer than 650,000 distinct CDR3 sequences, around 14% being singletons. This clonotype has ten or more counts.

The TCR sequence derives from a woman younger than 35 with Graves' ophthalmopathy. Sequencing was carried out using blood. This chain uses TRBV19 with TRBJ2-1, with 7 bases matching TRBD2. This CDR3 reads CASSIPLGLGSYNEQFF. The CDR3 DNA sequence: TGTGCCAGTAGTATTCCCCTCGGACTAGGATCCTACAATGAGCAGTTCTTC.